This T cell receptor (beta chain) derives from a study of blood T cell repertoires in COVID-19 (dated by TCRdb to the early 2020s). Regarding the study in general: The collaborator samples originated in the United States, Italy and Spain and spanned the acute and convalescent phases of COVID-19. A freely available public database, intended as a resource for researchers studying the immune response to SARS-CoV-2, is where the repertoires were released. Nearly every sample came with metadata listing a de-identified subject ID, COVID-19 status, age in years and sex. The dataset comprised deeply sampled blood TCRbeta repertoires from subjects exposed to, actively infected with, or recovered from COVID-19. The samples were drawn from the first 160 participants of the ongoing ImmuneRACE study and from 950 to 1,500 subjects provided by 6 global collaborators. The material from the prospective study consisted of cDNA or gDNA derived from T cells, B-cell-depleted T cells, or PBMCs. Where available, HLA class I and class II types were taken from metadata supplied by the sample provider and were not determined by assay-based typing. Study-wide conclusions, independent of this receptor: The quantity of clinical and demographic metadata differed by source and by participant and was supplied without curation.

The collaborating institutions used their own protocols to collect whole blood in K2EDTA tubes. For TCRbeta analysis, collaborators shipped samples in one of three forms: frozen whole blood, isolated PBMCs, or DNA extracted from either of those sample types. The immunoSEQ Assay, a bias-controlled multiplex PCR, was used to amplify TCRbeta CDR3 regions from genomic DNA. The paper's data handling went like this. Within the assay, amplification of reference gene primers was used to estimate how many nucleated cells each sample contained. To quantify the absolute abundance of each unique TCRbeta CDR3 rearrangement, sequence reads were collapsed and filtered. For each sample, productive Simpson clonality was calculated as the square root of Simpson's diversity index over productive rearrangements. In its TCRdb copy, this immuneACCESS table keeps in-frame sequences only and misses some clones. Where compared with another copy, unresolved V genes explain less than half of these, and the others have no known cause. V, J and clone size reflect that table, while D and trimming were determined from the DNA. Present in this sample are around 26,000 clones, roughly 87% of which were seen just once. The top ten clonotypes cover less than 20% of the sample.

In the case of this clone: There is no known antigen for this receptor. The input lacks base qualities; no much larger clone sits a single base away.

CDR1 SGHVS and CDR2 FQNEAQ were looked up in the germline V gene. Unmatched junction bases come to 15, with V trimmed by 4 bases and J by 2 bases. Its CDR3 holds 19 amino acids, cysteine through phenylalanine. Only the CDR3 DNA is retained, 57 bases long and in frame from the first base. This sequence uses TRBV7-8 and TRBJ2-3, with TRBD1 matching 10 junction bases. The receptor was isolated from a human donor in a cohort sampled during active COVID-19. The sample taken for sequencing was peripheral blood. The CDR3 has the sequence CASSYRQGARGISTDTQYF. The DNA is TGTGCCAGCAGCTACCGACAGGGGGCGCGAGGGATTTCCACAGATACGCAGTATTTT. Extended through the reference TRBV7-8 and TRBJ2-3 proteins, this CDR3 yields the full variable domain: GAGVSQSPRYKVAKRGQDVALRCDPISGHVSLFWYQQALGQGPEFLTYFQNEAQLDKSGLPSDRFFAERPEGSVSTLKIQRTQQEDSAVYLCASSYRQGARGISTDTQYFGPGTRLTVL.